This passage covers 23 T cell receptor beta chains from one sample sequenced in a study of Ad26.COV2.S vaccination and SARS-CoV-2 variants. Treatment indicated: about 20 received Ad26.COV2.S at low or high dose, single or two shots; roughly five received placebo; per-sample allocation not given. Day 63 following the first vaccine or placebo injection was when the samples were taken. Generated by immunoSEQ multiplex PCR, the TCRdb table keeps only in-frame clones and is missing some. The sample consists of around 310,000 clones, 90% of them appearing once. The sequences come from peripheral blood, collected in a trial of Ad26.COV2.S vaccine versus placebo. These TCRs come from a person aged 18-65 years who received the Ad26.COV2.S COVID-19 vaccine or a placebo.

This sequence joins TRBV5-1 and TRBJ2-3, with 11 bases aligning to TRBD2. The CDR3 is 17 residues long. The trim removed 3 bases at V and 4 bases at J, leaving 10 bases unmatched. Germline V gives CDR1 SGHRS, CDR2 YFSETQ. CDR3: CASSSGVAGGQSDTQYF. The CDR3 DNA reads TGCGCCAGCAGCTCGGGCGTAGCGGGGGGGCAATCAGATACGCAGTATTTT.

This clone was seen once. This chain uses TRBV5-1 with TRBJ2-2; D unclear. The germline V gene has CDR1 SGHRS and CDR2 YFSETQ. Trimming removed 5 bases from V and 3 bases from J, with 14 bases in between. CDR3 length: 15 residues. The CDR3: CASRRRSPDTGELFF. The CDR3 DNA reads TGCGCCAGCAGACGACGGTCTCCTGACACCGGGGAGCTGTTTTTT.

The chain carries TRBV7-2 and TRBJ2-5; D is perhaps TRBD1 or TRBD2 (6 bases each). There are 15 residues in the CDR3. Germline V gene sequence: CDR1 SGHTA, CDR2 FQGNSA. Trimming took off 6 bases at V and 4 bases at J, with 18 bases between the two ends. CDR3 nucleotide sequence: TGTGCCAGCAGGGAAAGGGGGGTTCAGGGAGAGACCCAGTACTTC. This codes for CASRERGVQGETQYF.

The J gene is TRBJ1-2, the V gene TRBV3-1 (or the pseudogene TRBV3-2); D unresolved. This CDR3 is built from 12 residues. Germline CDR1 is LGHDT and CDR2 is YNNKEL (reference sequence). Trimming shortened V by 1 base and J by 8 bases, and 8 bases separated the two germline ends. As DNA, the CDR3 is TGTGCCAGCAGCCAAGCTCTCCAGGGCTACACCTTC. It yields the protein CASSQALQGYTF.

In its sample, this clone was seen once. The rearrangement uses TRBV4-1 and TRBJ1-3, with TRBD1 as a possible D gene (5 bases). Trimming left V 0 bases short and J 9 bases short, with 15 bases between. From germline, CDR1 is MGHRA and CDR2 YSYEKL. The CDR3 totals 15 residues. In DNA form, the CDR3 reads TGCGCCAGCAGCCAAGATCGAGAGGGGCGAGGCACCATATATTTT. Translating gives CASSQDREGRGTIYF.

V gene TRBV7-2 combines with J gene TRBJ1-2, with TRBD1 as a possible D gene (5 bases). Trimming pared 4 bases from V and 4 bases from J, leaving 19 bases between. The CDR3 length is 16 residues. Per the germline V gene, CDR1 is SGHTA and CDR2 is FQGNSA. CDR3 amino acids: CASSSQGVGVVYGYTF. The CDR3 nucleotides read TGTGCCAGCAGCTCTCAGGGTGTTGGGGTGGTCTATGGCTACACCTTC.

The chain uses TRBV27 and TRBJ2-3; no definite D call. Germline CDR1 reads MNHEY; CDR2 reads SMNVEV (reference sequence). The V end was cut by 3 bases, the J end by 2 bases, with 12 bases between. The length of the CDR3 is 15 residues. CDR3 sequence reads: CASSFGSLTTDTQYF. The CDR3, as DNA: TGTGCCAGCAGTTTCGGCAGCTTAACCACAGATACGCAGTATTTT.

J is TRBJ1-1 and V is TRBV6-5, with no clear D. This CDR3 has 10 amino acids. CDR1 is MNHEY, CDR2 SVGAGI, per germline. The V end lost 6 bases, the J end lost 4 bases, and 3 bases lay between the germline ends. CDR3 sequence (DNA): TGTGCCAGCAGCGGCACTGAAGCTTTCTTT. Translating it yields CASSGTEAFF.

The table lists this clone with a count of one. This sequence joins TRBV28 and TRBJ2-7; D is tentatively TRBD1 or TRBD2 (7 bases each). V lost 6 bases and J lost 4, with 37 bases in between. This CDR3 contains 21 residues. The V gene's germline CDR1 is MDHEN and CDR2 SYDVKM. CDR3 in amino acids: CASSSPPTRGGSLSVGYEQYV. Here the CDR3 DNA reads TGTGCCAGCAGCTCACCCCCTACCAGGGGGGGGAGCCTTTCAGTCGGGTACGAGCAGTACGTC.

The rearrangement joins TRBV7-2 to TRBJ1-4; D perhaps matches TRBD1 (6 bases). This CDR3 is built from 16 residues. Germline lookup yields CDR1 SGHTA and CDR2 FQGNSA. Deletions cut 4 bases from V and 2 bases from J, with 14 bases between. The CDR3 spells CASSSRGDWTNEKLFF. The CDR3 region has the DNA TGTGCCAGCAGCTCTAGGGGGGATTGGACTAATGAAAAACTGTTTTTT.

The rearrangement links TRBV6-6 to TRBJ1-5; a weak D match, TRBD1 (6 bases). With 0 bases removed from V and 5 bases from J, the gap between germline ends came to 11 bases. The CDR3 covers 15 residues. Germline V gene sequence: CDR1 MNHNY, CDR2 SVGAGI (reference sequence). The CDR3: CASSYSPGVDQPQHF. CDR3 bases: TGTGCCAGCAGTTACTCTCCAGGGGTAGATCAGCCCCAGCATTTT.

The V call is TRBV18, the J call TRBJ2-2; the match to TRBD1 covers 8 bases. Germline V gene lookup returns CDR1 KGHSH and CDR2 LQKENI. The V segment lost 5 bases and the J segment 5 bases; nucleotides outside the gene matches: 10. This CDR3 has 16 amino acids. DNA for the CDR3: TGTGCCAGCTCAGTTCGGACAGGGATGAGGACCGGGGAGCTGTTTTTT. It codes for CASSVRTGMRTGELFF.

This clone was picked up a small number of times. V is TRBV29-1 and J is TRBJ1-3; unclear D gene. CDR3 length: 13 amino acids. The germline V gene has CDR1 SQVTM and CDR2 ANQGSEA. Trimming removed 2 bases at V and 0 bases at J, with 5 bases between. The CDR3 DNA reads TGCAGCGTTGAACAGAGCTCTGGAAACACCATATATTTT. It yields the protein CSVEQSSGNTIYF. The whole variable domain, filled in from reference TRBV29-1 and TRBJ1-3, reads SAVISQKPSRDICQRGTSLTIQCQVDSQVTMMFWYRQQPGQSLTLIATANQGSEATYESGFVIDKFPISRPNLTFSTLTVSNMSPEDSSIYLCSVEQSSGNTIYFGEGSWLTVV.

This clone occurred a few times. The chain has TRBV11-2 and TRBJ1-3; unclear D gene. Germline CDR1 SGHAT, CDR2 FQNNGV. The CDR3 is 17 residues long. V dropped 5 bases and J dropped 4 bases, with 21 bases sitting between them. This chain's CDR3 is CASSNPRGGKYGNTIYF. CDR3 nucleotide sequence: TGTGCCAGCAGCAATCCACGGGGAGGGAAGTACGGAAACACCATATATTTT.

J is TRBJ1-3 and V is TRBV10-3; 7 bases match TRBD1. This CDR3 spans 15 amino acids. Germline lookup yields CDR1 ENHRY and CDR2 SYGVKD. The V and J ends lost 0 bases and 4 bases, in that order; junction bases with no gene match: 3. The CDR3 DNA follows: TGTGCCATCAGTGAGTCGCAGACAGGGGGAAACACCATATATTTT. It translates to CAISESQTGGNTIYF.

The chain has TRBV27 and TRBJ2-3, with 8 bases aligning to TRBD2. Germline V gene data show CDR1 as MNHEY and CDR2 as SMNVEV (reference sequence). Unmatched junction bases numbered 4, after V lost 5 bases and J lost 3 bases. This CDR3 contains 14 residues. The CDR3 nucleotides read TGTGCCAGCAGTAGCGGGAGAGAGACAGATACGCAGTATTTT. It yields the protein CASSSGRETDTQYF.

J is TRBJ2-1 and V is TRBV3-1 (or the pseudogene TRBV3-2); D might be TRBD1 or TRBD2, each matching 5 bases. Deletions cut 4 bases from V and 3 bases from J, with 16 bases between. Germline V gene sequence: CDR1 LGHDT, CDR2 YNNKEL (reference sequence). This CDR3 has 16 amino acids. CDR3 bases: TGTGCCAGCAGCCCTCGGGGCGCGAGGCGCTACAATGAGCAGTTCTTC. It is translated as CASSPRGARRYNEQFF.

The chain employs TRBV4-3 and TRBJ1-3; D gene unclear. CDR1 LGHNA and CDR2 YSLEER come from the germline V gene. There are 13 residues in the CDR3. V lost 0 bases and J lost 7, with 7 bases in between. The CDR3 loop reads CASSQEEGNTIYF. In DNA, the CDR3 is TGCGCCAGCAGCCAAGAAGAAGGCAACACCATATATTTT.

The chain carries TRBV6-4 and TRBJ2-3; D may be TRBD1 (7 bases). V was shortened by 6 bases and J by 4 bases, with 20 bases between the two germline ends. Germline loops: CDR1 MRHNA, CDR2 SNTAGT. The CDR3 is made up of 16 amino acids. CDR3: CASRPGDRDDPDTQYF. CDR3 in DNA: TGTGCCAGCAGGCCGGGGGACAGAGATGACCCAGATACGCAGTATTTT.

The rearrangement joins TRBV5-1 to TRBJ1-1; 7 bases line up with TRBD1. The CDR3 extends over 15 amino acids. Germline V lookup: CDR1 SGHRS, CDR2 YFSETQ. J gave up 5 bases and V 1 base, and 8 bases lay outside the gene matches. CDR3 region: CASSLLGQGDTEAFF. In DNA, the CDR3 is TGCGCCAGCAGCTTGCTTGGCCAGGGGGATACTGAAGCTTTCTTT.

In its sample, this clone was seen once. The chain couples TRBV27 to TRBJ1-5, with TRBD1 matching over 8 bases. The junction had 7 bases not matched to a gene; V was cut back by 5 bases and J by 7 bases. CDR1 MNHEY and CDR2 SMNVEV come from the germline V gene (reference sequence). This CDR3 region has 14 residues. CDR3 protein: CASSPTGVGQPQHF. CDR3 bases: TGTGCCAGCAGTCCGACAGGGGTCGGACAGCCCCAGCATTTT.

The gene calls are TRBV7-2 and TRBJ1-5; D might be TRBD1 (5 bases). Germline lookup yields CDR1 SGHTA and CDR2 FQGNSA. CDR3 length equals 14 residues. The V end was cut by 0 bases, the J end by 6 bases, with 9 bases between. CDR3 bases: TGTGCCAGCAGCTTAGCAGGGGTGAGTCAGCCCCAGCATTTT. The encoded protein is CASSLAGVSQPQHF.

CDR3 in amino acids: CASSVDTAVDTQYF. CDR3 coding DNA: TGTGCCAGCAGCGTAGATACTGCGGTAGATACGCAGTATTTT. J is TRBJ2-3 and V is TRBV9; D remains unclear. The germline V gene encodes CDR1 SGDLS and CDR2 YYNGEE. This CDR3 region has 14 residues. The germline V and J ends were trimmed by 0 bases and 5 bases, with 10 bases remaining between them.